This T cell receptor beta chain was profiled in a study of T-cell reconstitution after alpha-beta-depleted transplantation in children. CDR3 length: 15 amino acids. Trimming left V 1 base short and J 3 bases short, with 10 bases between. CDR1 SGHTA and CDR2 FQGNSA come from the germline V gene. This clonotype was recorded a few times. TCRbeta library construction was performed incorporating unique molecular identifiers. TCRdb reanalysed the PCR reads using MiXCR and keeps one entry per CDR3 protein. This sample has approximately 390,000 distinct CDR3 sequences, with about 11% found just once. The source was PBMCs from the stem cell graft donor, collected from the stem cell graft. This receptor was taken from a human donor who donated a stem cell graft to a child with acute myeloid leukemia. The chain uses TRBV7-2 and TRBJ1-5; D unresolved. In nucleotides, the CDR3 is TGTGCCAGCAGCTTAGTTGGGGAGGCCAATCAGCCCCAGCATTTT. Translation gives CASSLVGEANQPQHF.